These 3 T cell receptor beta chains were all obtained from the same sample, sequenced in a study of T cells in Graves' hyperthyroidism and ophthalmopathy. TCR beta CDR3 regions were amplified from RNA transcripts. The study used the HTBI primer set for a first-round RT-PCR of the TCR CDR3. TCRdb re-derived calls from the multiplex PCR reads in MiXCR, one entry per CDR3 protein. This sample has approximately 370,000 distinct CDR3 sequences, with approximately 17% found just once. The sequenced sample consisted of blood. The receptors come from a young woman with Graves' hyperthyroidism that later progressed to Graves' ophthalmopathy.

The table lists this clonotype with a few counts. The chain couples TRBV2 to TRBJ2-7; 9 nucleotides agree with TRBD2. V shed 7 bases and J 4 bases; nucleotides not matched to a gene: 5. CDR1 SNHLY and CDR2 FYNNEI come from the germline V gene. The CDR3 loop spans 13 amino acids. CDR3 region: CASTSSGTYEQYF. CDR3 DNA sequence: TGTGCCAGCACGTCTAGCGGGACTTACGAGCAGTACTTC.

The chain is built from TRBV13 and TRBJ2-1; 11 bases match TRBD2. Germline CDR1 is PRHDT and CDR2 is FYEKMQ (reference sequence). There are 15 residues in the CDR3. V lost 5 bases and J lost 6; bases outside the gene matches: 6. The CDR3 here is CASSRILAGGNEQFF. The DNA of the CDR3 is TGTGCCAGCAGCCGTATCCTAGCGGGAGGCAATGAGCAGTTCTTC.

V is TRBV6-1 and J is TRBJ2-7; TRBD1 matches 11 bases. V trimming: 4 bases; J trimming: 7 bases; junction bases outside the gene matches: 9. This CDR3 is built from 15 residues. The germline V gene encodes CDR1 MNHNS and CDR2 SASEGT. In DNA form, the CDR3 reads TGTGCCAGCAGTGTAACCGGGACAGGGGGTAAGGAGCAGTACTTC. Protein sequence: CASSVTGTGGKEQYF.